This TCR beta chain was retrieved from a study of response to subunit inactivated influenza vaccine (dated by TCRdb to 2017 to 2018). Turning to the overall study: Deep quantitative T cell receptor repertoire profiling was used in the study to track responses to a trivalent subunit inactivated influenza vaccine. What the authors observed across the whole study: The authors proposed that each seasonal influenza vaccination may bring in only a limited number of new T cells.

The library was produced with RT-PCR. Sequenced on an Illumina HiSeq 2500. Using fastp at Q25 and MiXCR, TCRdb reprocessed the public reads and kept productive beta chains. All rows with the same CDR3 protein become a single entry with the most common DNA and genes. A total of hundreds of thousands of distinct CDR3 sequences appear in this sample, about 25% of them only once. Together, the top ten hold 1.9% of the sample. The CDR3 goes from the cysteine to the phenylalanine over 15 residues. Only the CDR3 part of the read is kept: 45 bases, read in frame from the first base. Germline trimming amounts to 5 bases on V and 5 bases on J, with 8 as the count of junction bases outside the gene matches. Based on the germline V gene, the CDR1 and CDR2 sequences are SGHRS and YFSETQ. This clonotype was observed a few times. It lacks a known antigen. Within one base of it there is no much larger clone, and no base qualities were kept.

The rearrangement joined TRBV5-1 to TRBJ2-1; the central 9 bases match TRBD1. This TCR was recovered from a man aged 50-59 years who received an inactivated influenza vaccine. Donor details come from another sample of the same person, matched by shared clones. Specimen: CD4+ T cells sorted from PBMCs, collected around 5 days after vaccination. The DNA sequence is given as TGCGCCAGCAGTATCTCCGGGACAGGGAACAATGAGCAGTTCTTC. It encodes CASSISGTGNNEQFF.